The sequence of this T cell receptor beta chain was determined in a study of T cells in Graves' hyperthyroidism and ophthalmopathy. Study as a whole: At initial diagnosis, before any treatment had begun, peripheral blood was obtained.

In this sample, this clonotype turned up many times. CDR1 and CDR2 from the germline V gene are SGHTS and YDEGEE. V trimming: 4 bases; J trimming: 1 base; junction bases outside the gene matches: 4. The CDR3 runs 16 residues. TCR beta CDR3 region amplification was performed from RNA transcripts. First-round RT-PCR of the TCR CDR3 relied on the HTBI primer set. One entry per CDR3 protein, called by TCRdb with MiXCR from the multiplex PCR reads. This table holds 600,000 to 750,000 distinct CDR3 sequences, 15% to 20% found once. Material: blood. The V gene is TRBV5-8, the J gene TRBJ2-3, with 12 bases matching TRBD2. This TCR was sampled from a man aged 45 to 65 with Graves' hyperthyroidism. DNA for the CDR3: TGTGCCAGCAGCCTCCGGACTAGCGGGGGCACAGATACGCAGTATTTT. Translation: CASSLRTSGGTDTQYF.